This T cell receptor beta chain was recorded in a study of T cells in Graves' hyperthyroidism and ophthalmopathy. Researchers took RNA transcripts and amplified the TCR beta CDR3 regions from them. With the HTBI primer set, the TCR CDR3 went through a first round of RT-PCR. TCRdb redid the calling of the multiplex PCR reads with MiXCR, one entry per CDR3 protein. This table has a few hundred thousand distinct CDR3 sequences, more than 13% appearing once. These patients, aged 18 to 65, had recently diagnosed hyperthyroidism lasting under 2 months. The study based diagnoses on clinical symptoms, serum thyroxine and TRAb, thyroid ultrasound and orbital computed tomography. Germline assignment: CDR1 SGDLS and CDR2 YYNGEE. V was shortened by 4 bases and J by 5 bases, with 14 bases between the two germline ends. The CDR3 sequence is 14 residues long. This clonotype was observed a handful of times.

The receptor was derived from a woman aged 25 to 45 with Graves' hyperthyroidism. The chain joins TRBV9 to TRBJ2-3; tentatively, D is TRBD2 (5 bases). The sample consisted of blood. CDR3: CASSLRLGRDTQYF. As DNA, the CDR3 is TGTGCCAGCAGCCTTAGGTTGGGGAGAGATACGCAGTATTTT.